This T cell receptor beta chain is from a study of blood T cell repertoires in COVID-19. Clones were read by immunoSEQ multiplex PCR, and TCRdb kept only the in-frame ones, dropping some. The sample has about 88,000 clones, about 90% seen once. The CDR3 covers 14 residues. V shed 2 bases and J shed 5 bases, with 14 bases lying between them. Germline-derived CDR1 and CDR2 are SGDLS and YYNGEE. The chain links TRBV9 to TRBJ2-7; the D gene is possibly TRBD2 (6 bases). This receptor was taken from a man older than 75 with acute or convalescent COVID-19. The sample taken for sequencing was peripheral blood. The CDR3 here is CASSVLGGWNEQYF. In nucleotides, the CDR3 is TGTGCCAGCAGCGTTTTAGGAGGGTGGAACGAGCAGTACTTC. The full variable domain, its missing parts supplied by reference TRBV9 and TRBJ2-7, is DSGVTQTPKHLITATGQRVTLRCSPRSGDLSVYWYQQSLDQGLQFLIQYYNGEERAKGNILERFSAQQFPDLHSELNLSSLELGDSALYFCASSVLGGWNEQYFGPGTRLTVT.